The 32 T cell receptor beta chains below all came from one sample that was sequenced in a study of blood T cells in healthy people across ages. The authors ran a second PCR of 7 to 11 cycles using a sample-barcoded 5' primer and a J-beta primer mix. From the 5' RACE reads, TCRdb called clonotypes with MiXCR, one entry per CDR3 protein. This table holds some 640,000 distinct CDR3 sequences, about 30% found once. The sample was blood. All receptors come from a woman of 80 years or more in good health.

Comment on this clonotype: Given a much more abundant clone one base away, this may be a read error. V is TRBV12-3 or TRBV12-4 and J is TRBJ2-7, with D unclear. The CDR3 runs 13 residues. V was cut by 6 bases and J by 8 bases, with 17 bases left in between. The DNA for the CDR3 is TGTGCCAGCAGGTCGGCAGTCTTCGGCAAGCAGTACTTC. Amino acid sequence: CASRSAVFGKQYF.

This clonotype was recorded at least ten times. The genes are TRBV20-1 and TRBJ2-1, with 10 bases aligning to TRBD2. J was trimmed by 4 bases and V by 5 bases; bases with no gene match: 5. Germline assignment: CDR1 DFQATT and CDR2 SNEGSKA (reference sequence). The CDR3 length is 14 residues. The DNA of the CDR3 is TGCAGTGCTGAACGGACTAGCGGATACAATGAGCAGTTCTTC. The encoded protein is CSAERTSGYNEQFF.

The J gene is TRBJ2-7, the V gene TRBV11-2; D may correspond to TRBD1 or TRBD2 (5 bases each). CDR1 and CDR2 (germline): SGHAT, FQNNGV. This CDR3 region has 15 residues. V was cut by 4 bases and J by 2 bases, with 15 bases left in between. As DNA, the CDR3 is TGTGCCAGCAGCTCTTCCCGGGACGGACCCTACGAGCAGTACTTC. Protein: CASSSSRDGPYEQYF.

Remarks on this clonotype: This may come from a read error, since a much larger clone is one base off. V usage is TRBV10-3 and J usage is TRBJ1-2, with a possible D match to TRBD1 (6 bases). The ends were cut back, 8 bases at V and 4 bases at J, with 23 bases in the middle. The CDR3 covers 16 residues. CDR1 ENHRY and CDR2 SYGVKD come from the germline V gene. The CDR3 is CAIYGGAAGGGYGYTF. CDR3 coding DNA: TGTGCCATCTACGGGGGCGCCGCCGGAGGGGGCTATGGCTACACCTTC.

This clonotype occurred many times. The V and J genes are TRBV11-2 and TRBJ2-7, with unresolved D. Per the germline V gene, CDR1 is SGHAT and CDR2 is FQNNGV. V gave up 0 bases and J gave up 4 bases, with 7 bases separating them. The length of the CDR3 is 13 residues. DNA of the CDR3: TGTGCCAGCAGCTTAGATGCGCTGTACGAGCAGTACTTC. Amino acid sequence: CASSLDALYEQYF.

The CDR3 loop is CAWSVDRGLLGAFF. CDR3 bases: TGTGCCTGGAGTGTGGACAGGGGACTACTAGGTGCTTTCTTT. The chain has TRBV30 and TRBJ1-1; TRBD1 agrees at 9 bases. The CDR3 is made up of 14 amino acids. Germline values: CDR1 GTSNPN, CDR2 SVGIG (reference sequence). V lost 0 bases to trimming and J lost 11 bases; unmatched junction nucleotides: 10.

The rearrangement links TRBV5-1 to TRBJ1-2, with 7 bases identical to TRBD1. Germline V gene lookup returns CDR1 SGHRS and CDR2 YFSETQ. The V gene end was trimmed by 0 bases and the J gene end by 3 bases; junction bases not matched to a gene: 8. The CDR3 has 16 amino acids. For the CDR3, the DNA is TGCGCCAGCAGCTTGGGGGACAGACCCCGCGACTATGGCTACACCTTC. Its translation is CASSLGDRPRDYGYTF.

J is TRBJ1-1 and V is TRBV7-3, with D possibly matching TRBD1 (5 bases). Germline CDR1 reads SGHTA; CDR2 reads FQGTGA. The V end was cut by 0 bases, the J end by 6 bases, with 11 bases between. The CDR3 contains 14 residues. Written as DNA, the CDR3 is TGTGCCAGCAGCTTAACTTTCGGGGCGGCTGAAGCTTTCTTT. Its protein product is CASSLTFGAAEAFF. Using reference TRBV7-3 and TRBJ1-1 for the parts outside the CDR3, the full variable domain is GAGVSQTPSNKVTEKGKYVELRCDPISGHTALYWYRQSLGQGPEFLIYFQGTGAADDSGLPNDRFFAVRPEGSVSTLKIQRTERGDSAVYLCASSLTFGAAEAFFGQGTRLTVV.

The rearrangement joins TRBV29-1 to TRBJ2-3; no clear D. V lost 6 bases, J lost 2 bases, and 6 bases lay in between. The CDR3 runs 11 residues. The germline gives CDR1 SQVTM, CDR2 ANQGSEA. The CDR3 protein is CSVRNTDTQYF. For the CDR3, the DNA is TGCAGCGTCCGCAACACAGATACGCAGTATTTT.

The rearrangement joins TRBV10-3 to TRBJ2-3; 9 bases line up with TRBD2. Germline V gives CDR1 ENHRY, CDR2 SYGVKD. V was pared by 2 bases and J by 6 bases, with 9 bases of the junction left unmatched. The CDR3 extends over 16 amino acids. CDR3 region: CAISEPLAGGRDTQYF. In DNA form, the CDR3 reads TGTGCCATCAGTGAGCCGCTCGCGGGGGGGCGGGATACGCAGTATTTT.

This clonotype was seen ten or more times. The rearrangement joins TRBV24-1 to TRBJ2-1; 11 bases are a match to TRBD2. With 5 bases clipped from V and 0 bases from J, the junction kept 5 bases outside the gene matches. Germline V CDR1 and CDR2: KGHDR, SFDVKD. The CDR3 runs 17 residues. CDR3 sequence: CATSGPGTSGSYNEQFF. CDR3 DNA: TGTGCCACCAGTGGTCCCGGGACTAGCGGCTCCTACAATGAGCAGTTCTTC.

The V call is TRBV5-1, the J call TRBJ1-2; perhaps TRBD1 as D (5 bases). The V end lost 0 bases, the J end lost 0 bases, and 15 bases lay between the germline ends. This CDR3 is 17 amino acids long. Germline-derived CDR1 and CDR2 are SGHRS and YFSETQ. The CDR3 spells CASSLDLGTTPNYGYTF. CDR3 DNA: TGCGCCAGCAGCTTGGACCTTGGGACCACACCTAACTATGGCTACACCTTC.

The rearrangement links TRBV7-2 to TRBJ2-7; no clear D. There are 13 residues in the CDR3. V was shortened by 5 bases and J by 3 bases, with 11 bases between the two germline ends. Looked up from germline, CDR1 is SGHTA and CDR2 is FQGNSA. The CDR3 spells CASSGGVRYEQYF. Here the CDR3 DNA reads TGTGCCAGCAGCGGCGGAGTCCGCTACGAGCAGTACTTC.

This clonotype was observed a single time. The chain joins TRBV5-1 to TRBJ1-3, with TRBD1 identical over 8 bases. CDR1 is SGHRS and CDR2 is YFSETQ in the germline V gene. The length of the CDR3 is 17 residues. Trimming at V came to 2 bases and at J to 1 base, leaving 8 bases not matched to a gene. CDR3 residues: CASSLGQGASSGNTIYF. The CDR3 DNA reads TGCGCCAGCAGCTTAGGGCAGGGGGCAAGTTCTGGAAACACCATATATTTT.

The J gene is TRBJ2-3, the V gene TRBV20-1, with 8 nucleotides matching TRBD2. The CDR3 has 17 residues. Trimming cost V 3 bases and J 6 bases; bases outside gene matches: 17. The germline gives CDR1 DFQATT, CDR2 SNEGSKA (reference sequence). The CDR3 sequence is CSARNWIGGGPPDTQYF. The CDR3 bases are TGCAGTGCTAGGAATTGGATCGGCGGGGGGCCCCCCGATACGCAGTATTTT.

CDR3 in amino acids: CASSPDGYPSGANVLTF. The DNA for the CDR3 is TGCGCCAGCAGCCCGGACGGGTACCCCTCTGGGGCCAACGTCCTGACTTTC. This rearrangement joins TRBV4-3 to TRBJ2-6; no definite D call. V was clipped by 4 bases and J by 0 bases, with 13 bases between them. This CDR3 is 17 amino acids long. Germline-derived CDR1 and CDR2 are LGHNA and YSLEER.

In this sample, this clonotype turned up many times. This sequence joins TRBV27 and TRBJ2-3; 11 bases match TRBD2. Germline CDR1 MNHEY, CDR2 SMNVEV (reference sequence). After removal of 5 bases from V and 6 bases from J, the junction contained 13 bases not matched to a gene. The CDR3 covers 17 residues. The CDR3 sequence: CASSLTRLAGNADTQYF. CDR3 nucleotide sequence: TGTGCCAGCAGTCTAACCAGACTAGCGGGGAATGCCGATACGCAGTATTTT.

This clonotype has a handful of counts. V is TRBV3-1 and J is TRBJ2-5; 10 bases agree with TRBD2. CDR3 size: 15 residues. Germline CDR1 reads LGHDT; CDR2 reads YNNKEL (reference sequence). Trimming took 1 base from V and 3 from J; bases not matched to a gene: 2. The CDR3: CASSQGTSGKETQYF. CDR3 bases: TGTGCCAGCAGCCAAGGGACTAGCGGCAAAGAGACCCAGTACTTC.

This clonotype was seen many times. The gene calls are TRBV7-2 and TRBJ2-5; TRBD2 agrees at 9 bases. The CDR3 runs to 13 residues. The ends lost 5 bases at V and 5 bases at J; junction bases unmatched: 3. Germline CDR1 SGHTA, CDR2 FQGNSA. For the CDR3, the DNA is TGTGCCAGCAGCCGAAGCGGGGGGGAGACCCAGTACTTC. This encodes CASSRSGGETQYF.

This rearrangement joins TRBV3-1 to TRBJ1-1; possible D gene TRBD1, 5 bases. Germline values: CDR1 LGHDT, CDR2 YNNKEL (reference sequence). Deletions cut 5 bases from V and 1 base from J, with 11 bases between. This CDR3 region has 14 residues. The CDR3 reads CASSSHRGNTEAFF. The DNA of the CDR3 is TGTGCCAGCAGCTCGCATAGGGGGAACACTGAAGCTTTCTTT. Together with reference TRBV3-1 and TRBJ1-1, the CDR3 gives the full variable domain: DTAVSQTPKYLVTQMGNDKSIKCEQNLGHDTMYWYKQDSKKFLKIMFSYNNKELIINETVPNRFSPKSPDKAHLNLHINSLELGDSAVYFCASSSHRGNTEAFFGQGTRLTVV.

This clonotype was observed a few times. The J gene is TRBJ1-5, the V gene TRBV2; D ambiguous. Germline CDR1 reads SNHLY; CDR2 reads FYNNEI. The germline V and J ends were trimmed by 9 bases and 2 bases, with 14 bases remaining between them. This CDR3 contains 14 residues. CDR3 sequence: CASLLGLGNQPQHF. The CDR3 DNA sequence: TGTGCCAGTCTCTTGGGGTTGGGCAATCAGCCCCAGCATTTT.

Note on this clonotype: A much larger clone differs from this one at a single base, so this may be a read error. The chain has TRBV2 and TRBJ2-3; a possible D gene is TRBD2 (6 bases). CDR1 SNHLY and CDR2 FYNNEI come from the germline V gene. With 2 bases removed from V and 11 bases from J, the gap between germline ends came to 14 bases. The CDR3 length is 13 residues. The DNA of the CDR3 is TGTGCCAGCAGTGAATTCCCCGCGGGGAGGCAGTATTTT. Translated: CASSEFPAGRQYF.

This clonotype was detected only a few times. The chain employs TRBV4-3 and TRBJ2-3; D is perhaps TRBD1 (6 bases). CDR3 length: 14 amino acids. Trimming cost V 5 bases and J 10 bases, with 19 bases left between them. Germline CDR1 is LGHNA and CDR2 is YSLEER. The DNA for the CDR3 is TGCGCCAGCAGCTCCCAGACCGACAGGACTCCGCAGTATTTT. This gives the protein CASSSQTDRTPQYF.

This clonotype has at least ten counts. CDR3 sequence reads: CASRTRRGGYTF. The CDR3 DNA reads as TGTGCCAGCAGAACTAGGAGGGGCGGCTACACCTTC. The V gene is TRBV12-3 or TRBV12-4, the J gene TRBJ1-2, with a possible D match to TRBD1 (5 bases). The V end lost 6 bases, the J end lost 8 bases, and 13 bases lay between the germline ends. The CDR3 totals 12 residues.

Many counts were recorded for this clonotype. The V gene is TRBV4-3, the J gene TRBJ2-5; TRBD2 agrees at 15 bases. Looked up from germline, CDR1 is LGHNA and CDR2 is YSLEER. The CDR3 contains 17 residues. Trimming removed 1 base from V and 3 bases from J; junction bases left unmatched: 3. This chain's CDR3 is CASSQGTSGGAEETQYF. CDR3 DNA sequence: TGCGCCAGCAGCCAAGGGACTAGCGGGGGGGCCGAAGAGACCCAGTACTTC.

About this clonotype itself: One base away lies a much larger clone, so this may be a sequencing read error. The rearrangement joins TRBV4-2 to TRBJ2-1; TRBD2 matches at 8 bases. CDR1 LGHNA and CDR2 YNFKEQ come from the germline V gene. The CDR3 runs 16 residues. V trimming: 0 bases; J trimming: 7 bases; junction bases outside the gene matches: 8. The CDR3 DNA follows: TGTGCCAGCAGCCAAGACCGAGCGGGGGCGGGGAATGAGCAGTTCTTC. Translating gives CASSQDRAGAGNEQFF.

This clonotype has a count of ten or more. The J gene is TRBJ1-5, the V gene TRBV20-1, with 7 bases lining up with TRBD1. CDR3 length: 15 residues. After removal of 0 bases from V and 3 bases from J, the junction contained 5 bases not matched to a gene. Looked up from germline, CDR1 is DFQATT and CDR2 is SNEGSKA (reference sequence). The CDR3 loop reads CSAREGRGFNQPQHF. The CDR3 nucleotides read TGCAGTGCTAGAGAGGGCAGGGGGTTCAATCAGCCCCAGCATTTT.

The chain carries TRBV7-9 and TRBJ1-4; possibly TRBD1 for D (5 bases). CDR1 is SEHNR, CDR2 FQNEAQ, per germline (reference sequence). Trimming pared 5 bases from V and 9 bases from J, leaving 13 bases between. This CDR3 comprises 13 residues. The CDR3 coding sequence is TGTGCCAGCAGCATGACAGCTGGGCAAAAACTGTTTTTT. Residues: CASSMTAGQKLFF.

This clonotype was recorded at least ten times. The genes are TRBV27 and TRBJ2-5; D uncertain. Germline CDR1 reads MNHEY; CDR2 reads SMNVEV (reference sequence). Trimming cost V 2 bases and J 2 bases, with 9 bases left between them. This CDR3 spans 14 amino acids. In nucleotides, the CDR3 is TGTGCCAGCAGTTTAACCAGGCCTCAAGAGACCCAGTACTTC. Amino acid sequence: CASSLTRPQETQYF.

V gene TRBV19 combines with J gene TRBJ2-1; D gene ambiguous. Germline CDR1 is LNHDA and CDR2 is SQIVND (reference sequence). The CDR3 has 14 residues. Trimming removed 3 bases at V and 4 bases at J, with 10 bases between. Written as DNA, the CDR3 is TGTGCCAGTAGTATTTACCTAGAGTACAATGAGCAGTTCTTC. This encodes CASSIYLEYNEQFF. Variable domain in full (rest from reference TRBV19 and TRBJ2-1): DGGITQSPKYLFRKEGQNVTLSCEQNLNHDAMYWYRQDPGQGLRLIYYSQIVNDFQKGDIAEGYSVSREKKESFPLTVTSAQKNPTAFYLCASSIYLEYNEQFFGPGTRLTVL.

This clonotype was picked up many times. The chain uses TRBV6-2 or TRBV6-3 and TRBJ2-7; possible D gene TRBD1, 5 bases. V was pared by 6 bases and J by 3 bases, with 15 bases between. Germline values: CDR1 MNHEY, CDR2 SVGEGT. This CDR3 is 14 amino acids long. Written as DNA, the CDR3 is TGTGCCAGCAGCCCCAGGGCAGGGATCTACGAGCAGTACTTC. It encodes CASSPRAGIYEQYF.

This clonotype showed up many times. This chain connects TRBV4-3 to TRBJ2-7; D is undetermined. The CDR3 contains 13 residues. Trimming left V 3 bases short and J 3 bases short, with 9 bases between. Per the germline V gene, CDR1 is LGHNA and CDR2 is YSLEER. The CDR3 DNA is TGCGCCAGCAGCCAGGGTCCCTACTACGAGCAGTACTTC. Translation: CASSQGPYYEQYF.